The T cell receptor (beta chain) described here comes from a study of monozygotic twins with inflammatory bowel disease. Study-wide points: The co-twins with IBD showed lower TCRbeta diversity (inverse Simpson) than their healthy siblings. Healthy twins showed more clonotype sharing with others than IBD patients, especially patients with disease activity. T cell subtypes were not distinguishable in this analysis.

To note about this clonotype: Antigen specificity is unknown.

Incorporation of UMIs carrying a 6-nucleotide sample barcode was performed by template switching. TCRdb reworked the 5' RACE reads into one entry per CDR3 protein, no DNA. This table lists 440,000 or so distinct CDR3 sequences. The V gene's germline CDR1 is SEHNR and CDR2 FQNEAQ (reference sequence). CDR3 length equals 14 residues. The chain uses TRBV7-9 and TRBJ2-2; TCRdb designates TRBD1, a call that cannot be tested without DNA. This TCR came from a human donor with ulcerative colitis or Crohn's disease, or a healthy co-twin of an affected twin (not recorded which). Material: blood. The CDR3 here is CASRFGLSGGELFF.